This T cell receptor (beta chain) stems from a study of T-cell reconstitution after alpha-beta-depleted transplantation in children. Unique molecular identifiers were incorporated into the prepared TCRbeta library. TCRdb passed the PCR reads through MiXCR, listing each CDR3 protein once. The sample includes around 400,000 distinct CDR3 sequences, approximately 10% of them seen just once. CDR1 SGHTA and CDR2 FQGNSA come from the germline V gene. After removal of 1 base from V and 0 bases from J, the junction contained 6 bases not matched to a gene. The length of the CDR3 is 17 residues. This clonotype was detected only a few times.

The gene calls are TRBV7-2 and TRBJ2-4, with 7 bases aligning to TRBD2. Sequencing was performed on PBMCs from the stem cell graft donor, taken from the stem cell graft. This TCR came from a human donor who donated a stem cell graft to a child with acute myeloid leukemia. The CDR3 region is CASSLGGGGEAKNIQYF. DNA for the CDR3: TGTGCCAGCAGCTTAGGCGGGGGAGGAGAAGCCAAAAACATTCAGTACTTC.